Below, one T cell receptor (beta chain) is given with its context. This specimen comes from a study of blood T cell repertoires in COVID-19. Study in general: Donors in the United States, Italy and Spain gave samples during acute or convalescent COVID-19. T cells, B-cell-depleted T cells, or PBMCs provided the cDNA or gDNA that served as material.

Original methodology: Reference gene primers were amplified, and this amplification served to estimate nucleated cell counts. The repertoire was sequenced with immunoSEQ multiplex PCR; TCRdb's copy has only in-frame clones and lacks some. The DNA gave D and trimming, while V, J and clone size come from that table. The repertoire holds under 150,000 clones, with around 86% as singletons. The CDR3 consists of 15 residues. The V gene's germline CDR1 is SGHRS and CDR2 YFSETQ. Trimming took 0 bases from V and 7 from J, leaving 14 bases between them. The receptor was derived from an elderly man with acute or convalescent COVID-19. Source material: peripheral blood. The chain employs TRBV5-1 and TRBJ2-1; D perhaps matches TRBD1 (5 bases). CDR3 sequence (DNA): TGCGCCAGCAGCTTGGAGGATAGAAGGGGAAATGAGCAGTTCTTC. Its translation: CASSLEDRRGNEQFF.